The clone carrying this TCR beta chain was observed once. The data belong to a study of blood T cell repertoires in COVID-19. Authors' data handling: Amplification of reference gene primers was used by the study to estimate nucleated cell counts. Assay: immunoSEQ multiplex PCR; the TCRdb copy retains only in-frame clones and omits some. V and J calls and clone size are copied from that table; D and trimming were computed from the DNA. The data show approximately 300,000 clones, about nine tenths seen once. This TCR was recovered from a woman in her twenties or thirties with COVID-19, enrolled during active disease. Material: peripheral blood.

As DNA, the CDR3 is TGTGCCAGCAGCCCGACATCTAGCGGGAGCGAGACCCAGTACTTC. Residues: CASSPTSSGSETQYF. The chain employs TRBV9 and TRBJ2-5; 10 nucleotides line up with TRBD2. Germline V gene data show CDR1 as SGDLS and CDR2 as YYNGEE. The CDR3 contains 15 residues. With 4 bases clipped from V and 5 bases from J, the junction kept 8 bases outside the gene matches.